This TCR beta chain was recorded in a study of shared clonotypes between healthy human individuals (TCRdb year 2020). With respect to the entire study: A couple of women and a few men aged 18 to 49 years were included in the cohort. Per donor, leukapheresis produced somewhere between about 0.85 and 9.5 billion PBMCs. Libraries were prepared and TCR repertoires were sequenced by different laboratories using diverse techniques, in order to increase sequencing depth and limit assay-specific biases. For each donor, three plates each were used for CD4 naive and CD4 memory, two plates were used for CD8 naive, and one plate was used for CD8 memory. To estimate repertoire size and how much clonotypes are shared between individuals, the study performed deep sequencing of blood TCR repertoires from a few healthy adults.

Using the deep immunoSEQ assay, multiplex PCR amplified TCR CDR3 regions from genomic DNA. Extracted genomic DNA from each cell subset was spread evenly across all wells of several immunoSEQ 96-well plates, with each plate serving as a replicate. For sorted subsets, around 200 ng genomic DNA, equal to about 30,000 T cell genomes, was loaded into each replicate PCR. Purified libraries were measured with a Qubit 3.0 fluorometer, size-checked on a Bioanalyzer 2100, and measured again with the KAPA Library Quantification kit. Each immunoSEQ 96-well plate was sequenced on its own single-read 150-cycle Illumina NextSeq 550 flow cell. The paper's data handling went like this. Because the immunoSEQ output included only junctional sequences and no quality scores, the filtering could not be the same as the filtering used for full-length reads. Sequences were annotated with PyIR, a Python wrapper for IgBLAST v1.9, using IMGT germline references to assign V/J genes and CDR3. Reads were removed for weak V/J assignments (E-value above 1e-6), missing CDR3, stop codons, out-of-frame junctions, or ambiguous translated residues. V3J clonotypes were defined as sequences sharing the same inferred V gene, J gene, and CDR3 amino acid sequence. To compute the percentage overlap between repertoires, the number of shared unique clonotypes was divided by the size of the smaller repertoire. Three approaches were used to assess repertoire richness: RTK rarefaction, the Chao1 estimator, and Recon v2.1 estimates of unobserved clonotypes. For all TCRbeta clonotypes obtained by the gDNA method from a few donors, generation probabilities were computed with OLGA. TCRdb mirrors the immuneACCESS table, restricted to in-frame sequences. Some clones are absent from its copies; in checked studies, under half trace to an unresolved V gene, and the reason for the others is unknown. That table gives V, J and clone size, and the DNA gave D and trimming. Present in this sample are about 2.4 million clones, approximately 94% of which were seen just once. Together, the top ten hold about 0.38% of the sample.

Broader findings and caveats from the paper: Pairwise subsampling led to the expectation that sequencing depth would affect the degree of clonotype sharing among donors. Rarefaction of sorted-subset datasets indicated incomplete sequencing despite the large sequencing depth. Clonotypes shared by all four sorted-subset donors showed higher generation probabilities than non-shared clonotypes. Sampling was restricted to blood, and TCR repertoires in tissues likely differ from the TCR repertoires found in blood. Larger estimated clonotype richness was generally found for naive subsets than for memory subsets. When a few donors were compared, the shared fraction of clonotypes was about 5% for naive CD4, more than 3% for naive CD8, more than 2% for memory CD4, and 0.35% to 0.4% for memory CD8. The small number of donors limited the genetic and exposure-history diversity represented.

In regard to this clone: This receptor's antigen is unknown. One base away there is no much larger clone; base qualities are not given.

The germline V gene provides CDR1 MGHRA and CDR2 YSYEKL. The trim is 4 bases for V and 5 bases for J, with a gap of 18 bases between the germline ends. The CDR3 starts with the cysteine, ends with the phenylalanine, and has 16 residues. Only CDR3 DNA is held: 48 bases, read in frame from base 1. The donors were healthy, HIV-negative adults who had no recently reported acute infections or vaccinations. All donors were Caucasian adults living in Nashville, Tennessee, USA. CD4+ T cells were enriched by magnetic negative selection, after which naive cells were positively selected on CD45RA and the negative fraction was taken as the memory subset. Blood was collected by leukapheresis, and PBMCs were isolated by Ficoll-Histopaque density gradient centrifugation and then cryopreserved in liquid nitrogen vapor phase. Purity and quantity of every magnetically sorted T cell population were checked by analytical flow cytometry. Each sorted fraction had its genomic DNA isolated and then quantified by UV absorbance on a Nanodrop 2000c.

The sample consisted of naive CD4+ T cells from PBMCs. Explained via the paper, the cell subset or site label denotes: CD45RA+ positively selected. The chain is encoded by TRBV4-1 joined to TRBJ1-5; tentative D gene TRBD1, with 6 bases matching. This TCR was recovered from a man between 18 and 29 years old in good health. Some clones in this sample may be carry-over from other donors' samples. The DNA reads as follows: TGCGCCAGCAGCCTTCCTGAGACAGGCCATGATCAGCCCCAGCATTTT. Its protein product is CASSLPETGHDQPQHF.